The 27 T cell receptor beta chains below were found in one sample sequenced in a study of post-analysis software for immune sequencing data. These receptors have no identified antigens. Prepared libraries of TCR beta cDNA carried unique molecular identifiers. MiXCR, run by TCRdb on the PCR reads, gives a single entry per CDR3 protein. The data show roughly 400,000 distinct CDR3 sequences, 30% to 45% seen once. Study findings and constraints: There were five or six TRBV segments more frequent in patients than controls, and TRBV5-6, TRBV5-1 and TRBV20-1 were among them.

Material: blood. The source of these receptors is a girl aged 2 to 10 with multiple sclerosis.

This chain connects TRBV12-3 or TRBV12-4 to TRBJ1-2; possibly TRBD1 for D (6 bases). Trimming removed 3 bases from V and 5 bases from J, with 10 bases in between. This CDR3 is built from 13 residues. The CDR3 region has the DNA TGTGCCAGCAGTTTCGGGACAAGATATGGCTACACCTTC. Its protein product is CASSFGTRYGYTF.

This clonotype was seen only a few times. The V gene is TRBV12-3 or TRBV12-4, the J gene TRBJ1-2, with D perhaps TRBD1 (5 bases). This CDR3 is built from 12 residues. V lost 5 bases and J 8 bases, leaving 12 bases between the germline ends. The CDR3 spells CASSPAGDGYTF. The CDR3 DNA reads TGTGCCAGCAGTCCCGCGGGGGACGGCTACACCTTC.

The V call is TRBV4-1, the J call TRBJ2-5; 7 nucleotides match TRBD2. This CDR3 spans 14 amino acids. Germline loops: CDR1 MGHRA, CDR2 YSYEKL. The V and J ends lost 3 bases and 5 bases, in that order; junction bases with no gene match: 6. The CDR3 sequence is CASSQPTSEETQYF. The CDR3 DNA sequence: TGCGCCAGCAGCCAGCCTACTAGCGAGGAGACCCAGTACTTC.

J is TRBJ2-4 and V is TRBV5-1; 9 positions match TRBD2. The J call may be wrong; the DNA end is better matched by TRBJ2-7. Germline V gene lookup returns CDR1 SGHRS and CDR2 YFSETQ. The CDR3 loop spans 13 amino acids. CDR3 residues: CASPRTSEDEQYF. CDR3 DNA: TGCGCCAGCCCCCGGACTAGCGAAGACGAGCAGTACTTC.

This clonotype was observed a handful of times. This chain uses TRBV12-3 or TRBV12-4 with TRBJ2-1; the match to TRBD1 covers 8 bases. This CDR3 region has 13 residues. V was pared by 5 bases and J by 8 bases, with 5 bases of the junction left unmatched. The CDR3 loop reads CASSRTGQDEQFF. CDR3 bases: TGTGCCAGCAGTAGGACAGGGCAGGATGAGCAGTTCTTC.

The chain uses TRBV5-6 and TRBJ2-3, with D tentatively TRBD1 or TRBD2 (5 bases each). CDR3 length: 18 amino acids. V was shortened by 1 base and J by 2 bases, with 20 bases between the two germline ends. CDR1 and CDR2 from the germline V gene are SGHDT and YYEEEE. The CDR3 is CASSLFAGRGDLTDTQYF. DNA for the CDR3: TGTGCCAGCAGCTTGTTTGCTGGCCGAGGGGACCTCACAGATACGCAGTATTTT. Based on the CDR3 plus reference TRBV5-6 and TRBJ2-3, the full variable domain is DAGVTQSPTHLIKTRGQQVTLRCSPKSGHDTVSWYQQALGQGPQFIFQYYEEEERQRGNFPDRFSGHQFPNYSSELNVNALLLGDSALYLCASSLFAGRGDLTDTQYFGPGTRLTVL.

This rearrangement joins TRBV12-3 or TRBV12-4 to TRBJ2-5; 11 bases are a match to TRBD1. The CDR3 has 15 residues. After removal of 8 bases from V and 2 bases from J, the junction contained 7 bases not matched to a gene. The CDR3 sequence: CASLSRDRGQETQYF. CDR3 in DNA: TGTGCCAGCCTTAGCCGGGACAGGGGGCAAGAGACCCAGTACTTC.

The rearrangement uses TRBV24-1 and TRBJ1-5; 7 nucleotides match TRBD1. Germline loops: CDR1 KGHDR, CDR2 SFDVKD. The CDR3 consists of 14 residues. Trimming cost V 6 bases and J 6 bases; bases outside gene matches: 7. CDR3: CATSPGGVGQPQHF. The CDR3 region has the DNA TGTGCCACCAGTCCAGGGGGTGTGGGTCAGCCCCAGCATTTT.

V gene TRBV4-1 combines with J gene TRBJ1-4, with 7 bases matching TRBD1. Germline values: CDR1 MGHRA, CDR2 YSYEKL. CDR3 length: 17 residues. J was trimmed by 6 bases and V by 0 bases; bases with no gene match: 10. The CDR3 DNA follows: TGCGCCAGCAGCCAAGACACCGGACAGGAGGACCATGAAAAACTGTTTTTT. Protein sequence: CASSQDTGQEDHEKLFF.

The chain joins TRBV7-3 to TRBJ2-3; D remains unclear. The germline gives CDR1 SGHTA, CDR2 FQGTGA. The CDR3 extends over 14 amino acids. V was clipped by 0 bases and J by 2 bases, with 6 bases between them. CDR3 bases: TGTGCCAGCAGCTTAACAGCAACCACAGATACGCAGTATTTT. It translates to CASSLTATTDTQYF.

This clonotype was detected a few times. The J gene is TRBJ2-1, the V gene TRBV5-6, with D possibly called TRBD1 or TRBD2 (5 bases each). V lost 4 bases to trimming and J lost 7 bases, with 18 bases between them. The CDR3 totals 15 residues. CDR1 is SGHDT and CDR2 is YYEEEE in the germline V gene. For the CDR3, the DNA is TGTGCCAGCAGCCATGAGGGGACCGCCAGAAATGAGCAGTTCTTC. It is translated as CASSHEGTARNEQFF.

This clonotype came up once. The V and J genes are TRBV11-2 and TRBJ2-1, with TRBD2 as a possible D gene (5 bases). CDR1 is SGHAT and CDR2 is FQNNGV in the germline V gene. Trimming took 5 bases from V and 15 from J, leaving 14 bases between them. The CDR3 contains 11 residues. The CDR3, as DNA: TGTGCCAGCAGCCCAAACAGCGGTCGGTTCTTC. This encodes CASSPNSGRFF.

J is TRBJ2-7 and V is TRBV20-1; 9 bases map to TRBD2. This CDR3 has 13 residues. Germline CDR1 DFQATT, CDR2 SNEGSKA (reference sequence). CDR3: CPEGRGGPYEQYF. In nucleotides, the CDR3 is TGCCCCGAAGGGCGGGGGGGCCCGTACGAGCAGTACTTC.

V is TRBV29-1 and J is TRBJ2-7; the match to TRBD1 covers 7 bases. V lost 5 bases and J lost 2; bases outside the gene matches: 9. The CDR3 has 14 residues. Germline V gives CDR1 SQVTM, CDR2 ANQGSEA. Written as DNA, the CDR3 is TGCAGCGTTAAGATAACAGGGGCGGCCTACGAGCAGTACTTC. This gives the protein CSVKITGAAYEQYF.

CDR3 amino acids: CSARPETEYSNQPQHF. DNA of the CDR3: TGCAGTGCTAGACCAGAGACCGAGTATAGCAATCAGCCCCAGCATTTT. The genes are TRBV20-1 and TRBJ1-5; D gene ambiguous. Germline V CDR1 and CDR2: DFQATT, SNEGSKA (reference sequence). This CDR3 contains 16 residues. V was trimmed by 2 bases and J by 0 bases, leaving 14 bases between them.

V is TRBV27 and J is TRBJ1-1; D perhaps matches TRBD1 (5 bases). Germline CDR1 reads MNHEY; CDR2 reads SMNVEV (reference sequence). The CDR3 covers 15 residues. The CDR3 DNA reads TGTTGCCAGCAGCAGGGTCTGATTCAGAACACTGAAGCTTTCTTT. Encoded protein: CCQQQGLIQNTEAFF.

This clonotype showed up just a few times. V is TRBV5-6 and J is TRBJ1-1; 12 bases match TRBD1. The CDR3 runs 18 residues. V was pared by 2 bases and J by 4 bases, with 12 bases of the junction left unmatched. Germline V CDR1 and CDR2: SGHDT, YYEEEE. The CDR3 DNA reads TGTGCCAGCAGCTTCGCACGGGACAGGGGGCGAAGGGGCACTGAAGCTTTCTTT. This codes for CASSFARDRGRRGTEAFF.

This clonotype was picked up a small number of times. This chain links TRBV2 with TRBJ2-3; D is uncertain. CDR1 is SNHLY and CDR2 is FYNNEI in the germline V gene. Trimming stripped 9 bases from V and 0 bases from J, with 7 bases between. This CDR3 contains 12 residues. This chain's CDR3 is CARAFSTDTQYF. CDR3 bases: TGTGCCAGGGCGTTTAGCACAGATACGCAGTATTTT.

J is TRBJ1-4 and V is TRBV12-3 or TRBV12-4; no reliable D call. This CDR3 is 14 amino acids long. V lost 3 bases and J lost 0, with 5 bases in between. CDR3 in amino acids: CASSFTTTNEKLFF. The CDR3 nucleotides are TGTGCCAGCAGTTTCACAACAACTAATGAAAAACTGTTTTTT.

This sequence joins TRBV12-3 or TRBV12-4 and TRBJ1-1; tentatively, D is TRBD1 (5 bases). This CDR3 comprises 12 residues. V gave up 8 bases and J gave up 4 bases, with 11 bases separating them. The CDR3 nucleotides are TGTGCCAGCTTGGGGGTTAGCACTGAAGCTTTCTTT. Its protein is CASLGVSTEAFF.

The chain's CDR3 is CASSERPSVNTEAFF. The CDR3 DNA reads as TGTGCCAGCAGCGAGAGGCCATCAGTGAACACTGAAGCTTTCTTT. The chain recombines TRBV9 with TRBJ1-1; D unclear. In germline, CDR1 is SGDLS, CDR2 YYNGEE. The CDR3 spans 15 residues. Trimming took 3 bases from V and 0 from J, leaving 12 bases between them.

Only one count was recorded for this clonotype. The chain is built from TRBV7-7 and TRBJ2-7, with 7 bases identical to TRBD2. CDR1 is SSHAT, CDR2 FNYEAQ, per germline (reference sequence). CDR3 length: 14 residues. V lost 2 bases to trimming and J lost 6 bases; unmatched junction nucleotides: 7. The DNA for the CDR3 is TGTGCCAGCAGCTTATGGGAGGGCGATGGCGAGCAGTACTTC. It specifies CASSLWEGDGEQYF.

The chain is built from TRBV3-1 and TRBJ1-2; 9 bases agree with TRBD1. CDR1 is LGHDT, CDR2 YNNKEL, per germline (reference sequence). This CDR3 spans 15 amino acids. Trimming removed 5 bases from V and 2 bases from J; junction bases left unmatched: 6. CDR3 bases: TGTGCCAGCAGCGACCCCGGGACAGGGAACTATGGCTACACCTTC. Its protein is CASSDPGTGNYGYTF. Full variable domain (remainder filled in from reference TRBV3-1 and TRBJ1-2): DTAVSQTPKYLVTQMGNDKSIKCEQNLGHDTMYWYKQDSKKFLKIMFSYNNKELIINETVPNRFSPKSPDKAHLNLHINSLELGDSAVYFCASSDPGTGNYGYTFGSGTRLTVV.

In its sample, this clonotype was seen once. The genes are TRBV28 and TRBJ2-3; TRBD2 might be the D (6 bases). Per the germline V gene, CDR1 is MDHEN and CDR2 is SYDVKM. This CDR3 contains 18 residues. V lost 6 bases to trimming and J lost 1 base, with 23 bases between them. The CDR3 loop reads CASSPTVGERAGTDTQYF. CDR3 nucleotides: TGTGCCAGCAGCCCAACGGTCGGGGAGCGGGCTGGCACAGATACGCAGTATTTT.

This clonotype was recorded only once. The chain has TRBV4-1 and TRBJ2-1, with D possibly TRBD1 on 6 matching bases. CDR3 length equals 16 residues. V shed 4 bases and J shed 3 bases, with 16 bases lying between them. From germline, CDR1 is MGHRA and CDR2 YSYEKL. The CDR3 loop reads CASSPRQAPFYNEQFF. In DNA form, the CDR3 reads TGCGCCAGCAGCCCTCGACAGGCTCCCTTCTACAATGAGCAGTTCTTC.

The CDR3 protein is CSVDFRAGELFF. The CDR3 region has the DNA TGCAGCGTTGATTTTCGAGCCGGGGAGCTGTTTTTT. The gene calls are TRBV29-1 and TRBJ2-2; D not certain. Germline-derived CDR1 and CDR2 are SQVTM and ANQGSEA. Deletions cut 3 bases from V and 6 bases from J, with 8 bases between. This CDR3 is 12 amino acids long.

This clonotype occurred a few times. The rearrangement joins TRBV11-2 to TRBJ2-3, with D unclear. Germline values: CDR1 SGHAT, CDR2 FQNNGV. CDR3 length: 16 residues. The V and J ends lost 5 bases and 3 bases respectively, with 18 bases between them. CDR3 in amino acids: CASSPRRREPTDTQYF. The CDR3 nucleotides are TGTGCCAGCAGCCCTCGTAGAAGGGAACCTACAGATACGCAGTATTTT.